This is a list of T cell receptor beta chains from one sample in a study of yellow fever vaccine responses in identical twins. TCRdb re-derived calls from the RT-PCR reads in MiXCR, one entry per CDR3 protein. The repertoire holds approximately 33,000 distinct CDR3 sequences, with about three fifths as singletons. This specimen consisted of T cells from blood (PBMCs), unsorted or a sorted subset (not recorded which), obtained before or after yellow fever vaccination (not recorded which). Source of these receptors: a woman between 18 and 29 years old who received the yellow fever vaccine. Each CDR3 is given with its conserved first and last residue. The D gene is left open where the match is weak. Clone size appears in some rows only: once, few, many, or a class for an expanded clone.

.,few,TRBJ2-3,TRBV24-1,CATRGRGGTDTQYF,TGTGCCACCCGTGGCAGGGGTGGCACAGATACGCAGTATTTT
.,few,TRBJ2-2,TRBV7-6,CASSLSPMAGELFF,TGTGCCAGCAGCTTATCCCCGATGGCCGGGGAGCTGTTTTTT
TRBD2,.,TRBJ2-1,TRBV14,CASSRTSGEHNEQFF,TGTGCCAGCAGCCGAACTAGCGGGGAGCACAATGAGCAGTTCTTC
TRBD2,few,TRBJ2-1,TRBV7-6,CASSLDRLAGDQNYNEQFF,TGTGCCAGCAGCTTAGATCGACTAGCGGGAGATCAAAACTACAATGAGCAGTTCTTC
TRBD1,few,TRBJ2-5,TRBV2,CASQQGARETQYF,TGTGCCAGTCAACAGGGGGCGCGAGAGACCCAGTACTTC
.,.,TRBJ2-1,TRBV29-1,CSVDSYLGGSGQYNEQFF,TGCAGCGTTGATTCCTATCTAGGGGGTAGCGGGCAATACAATGAGCAGTTCTTC
.,.,TRBJ2-7,TRBV11-1,CASSPIRVGEQYF,TGTGCCAGCAGCCCCATTCGGGTAGGCGAGCAGTACTTC
TRBD1,few,TRBJ2-5,TRBV12-3/TRBV12-4,CASSRGTGGRETQYF,TGTGCCAGCAGTCGAGGGACAGGGGGCCGGGAGACCCAGTACTTC
.,once,TRBJ2-7,TRBV14,CASSKSRGQEQYF,TGTGCCAGCAGCAAATCACGGGGGCAAGAGCAGTACTTC
.,.,TRBJ2-5,TRBV20-1,CSVVPQETQYF,TGCAGTGTGGTGCCCCAAGAGACCCAGTACTTC
.,.,TRBJ1-3,TRBV5-4,CASSLGHLPGNTIYF,TGTGCCAGCAGCTTGGGACACCTGCCTGGAAACACCATATATTTT
TRBD2,.,TRBJ2-3,TRBV5-3,CARDTAGSGGASDTQYF,TGTGCCAGAGATACAGCTGGCAGCGGGGGGGCCTCAGATACGCAGTATTTT
.,few,TRBJ2-7,TRBV2,CASRDFGQVSYEQYF,TGTGCCAGCAGGGATTTCGGGCAGGTCTCCTACGAGCAGTACTTC
.,.,TRBJ2-1,TRBV29-1,CSVEGSGLVQFF,TGCAGCGTTGAAGGATCAGGGTTAGTGCAGTTCTTC
.,few,TRBJ1-5,TRBV10-3,CAIAPGGNQPQHF,TGTGCCATCGCCCCTGGGGGCAATCAGCCCCAGCATTTT
.,.,TRBJ2-5,TRBV12-3/TRBV12-4,CASSLGGKTQYF,TGTGCCAGCAGTTTAGGAGGAAAGACCCAGTACTTC
.,.,TRBJ2-7,TRBV29-1,CSVLQNEQYF,TGCAGCGTTCTCCAAAACGAGCAGTACTTC
.,few,TRBJ1-1,TRBV6-5,CASSYSGGAGTEAFF,TGTGCCAGCAGTTACTCGGGGGGGGCTGGGACTGAAGCTTTCTTT
.,.,TRBJ2-5,TRBV18,CASSPRTGQQETQYF,TGTGCCAGCTCACCACGAACAGGGCAGCAAGAGACCCAGTACTTC
TRBD1,.,TRBJ1-2,TRBV4-3,CASRAGTGGYNYGYTF,TGCGCCAGCAGAGCCGGGACAGGGGGTTATAACTATGGCTACACCTTC
TRBD1,.,TRBJ2-7,TRBV2,CASGTGEIYEQYF,TGTGCCAGCGGGACAGGAGAAATCTACGAGCAGTACTTC
.,once,TRBJ2-3,TRBV29-1,CSVEFGPSTDTQYF,TGCAGCGTTGAGTTCGGGCCTAGCACAGATACGCAGTATTTT
TRBD2,few,TRBJ2-1,TRBV7-6,CASSLAQGGGNEQFF,TGTGCCAGCAGCTTAGCACAGGGCGGGGGGAATGAGCAGTTCTTC
.,.,TRBJ2-5,TRBV10-2,CASSTTRETQYF,TGCGCCAGCAGCACAACTAGAGAGACCCAGTACTTC
.,.,TRBJ1-3,TRBV6-1,CASSTVSGNTIYF,TGTGCCAGTTCTACGGTCTCTGGAAACACCATATATTTT
.,.,TRBJ2-3,TRBV19,CASSIRGHTSTDTQYF,TGTGCCAGTAGTATCCGAGGACATACTAGCACAGATACGCAGTATTTT
TRBD1,.,TRBJ1-1,TRBV20-1,CSASEDRENTEAFF,TGCAGTGCTTCCGAAGACAGGGAGAACACTGAAGCTTTCTTT
TRBD1,few,TRBJ2-1,TRBV10-1,CASSEHRDRRNNEQFF,TGCGCCAGCAGTGAGCACCGGGACAGAAGGAACAATGAGCAGTTCTTC